In this sample, the clone carrying this T cell receptor beta chain turned up a few times. The entry originates in a study of early T cells in non-severe SARS-CoV-2 infection. Germline values: CDR1 DFQATT, CDR2 SNEGSKA (reference sequence). V was trimmed by 5 bases and J by 2 bases, leaving 14 bases between them. The CDR3 loop spans 14 amino acids. MiXCR was run by TCRdb on the 5' RACE reads, yielding one entry per CDR3 protein. This sample yields approximately 70,000 distinct CDR3 sequences, of which around 13% are seen a single time; roughly 1.3% belongs to the top ten. This chain joins TRBV20-1 and TRBJ2-3; TRBD1 might be the D (6 bases). The sample was whole blood. This clonotype was obtained from an adult who was a healthcare worker with PCR-confirmed SARS-CoV-2 infection or an uninfected control (not recorded which). The chain's CDR3 is CSAPIQGYTDTQYF. The CDR3, as DNA: TGCAGTGCTCCAATCCAGGGGTACACAGATACGCAGTATTTT.